A selection of T cell receptor beta chains follows, all from one sample in a study of blood T cell repertoires in COVID-19. The protocol was immunoSEQ multiplex PCR, while the TCRdb copy is restricted to in-frame clones and leaves out a portion. This table has under 300,000 clones, about 82% appearing once. Sequencing used peripheral blood. The receptors stem from an older man with acute or convalescent COVID-19. CDR3s include the opening cysteine and the closing phenylalanine or tryptophan. D genes are given only for firm matches. The size field is filled for only some rows; it gives once, few, many or a size class.

>TRBV5-1|NA|15|NA|TRBJ1-2
TGCGCCAGCAGCTTGTCTAGGGGGTCTAACTATGGCTACACCTTC
CASSLSRGSNYGYTF
>TRBV7-8|TRBD1|15|NA|TRBJ1-3
TGTGCCAGCAGCCAGAGAAGACAGGGGGGAAACACCATATATTTT
CASSQRRQGGNTIYF
>TRBV6-5|TRBD2|15|NA|TRBJ2-2
TGTGCCAGCAGCAAACTAGCGGGATGGGGCGGGGAGCTGTTTTTT
CASSKLAGWGGELFF
>TRBV7-9|NA|15|NA|TRBJ1-4
TGTGCCAGCAGCGCTGGGGGCTCCTCTAATGAAAAACTGTTTTTT
CASSAGGSSNEKLFF
>TRBV13|NA|11|NA|TRBJ1-2
TGTGCCAGCAGCCTCCTATATGGCTACACCTTC
CASSLLYGYTF
>TRBV18|NA|13|NA|TRBJ1-2
TGTGCCAGCTCACCGGGGGGAATAGCCGGCTACACCTTC
CASSPGGIAGYTF
>TRBV19|NA|15|NA|TRBJ2-1
TGTGCCAGTAGTATCCAGACCGGGGCCTACAATGAGCAGTTCTTC
CASSIQTGAYNEQFF
>TRBV5-1|TRBD1|13|once|TRBJ1-2
TGCGCCAGCAGCTCCGGACAGGGGAGAGGCTACACCTTC
CASSSGQGRGYTF
>TRBV3-1/TRBV3-2|TRBD1|17|NA|TRBJ2-5
TGTGCCAGCAGCCCGAAGGACAGGGGGCTGACGGGAGAGACCCAGTACTTC
CASSPKDRGLTGETQYF
>TRBV24-1|NA|18|once|TRBJ2-1
TGTGCCACCAGTGATACCCCTAGCGCGAGCCCCTCCTACAATGAGCAGTTCTTC
CATSDTPSASPSYNEQFF
>TRBV5-4|NA|15|NA|TRBJ1-1
TGTGCCAGCAGCCCACCGACAGGCGGGAACACTGAAGCTTTCTTT
CASSPPTGGNTEAFF
>TRBV20-1|TRBD2|16|NA|TRBJ2-3
TGCAGTGCTAGTGGGGCCGTTGGCGGGAGAGCAGATACGCAGTATTTT
CSASGAVGGRADTQYF
>TRBV10-2|TRBD2|14|NA|TRBJ2-7
TGCGCCAGCAGGGGTAGCGGGGGTGCTAACGAGCAGTACTTC
CASRGSGGANEQYF
>TRBV2|NA|12|NA|TRBJ1-3
TGTGCCAGCACCCTCCCTGGAAACACCATATATTTT
CASTLPGNTIYF
>TRBV28|NA|14|NA|TRBJ2-7
TGTGCCAGCAGTTTATCGGCATCGGGGTACGAGCAGTACTTC
CASSLSASGYEQYF
>TRBV7-9|NA|13|NA|TRBJ1-5
TGTGCCAGCAGCTACTTAAGCAATCAGCCCCAGCATTTT
CASSYLSNQPQHF
>TRBV6-1|NA|16|NA|TRBJ1-2
TGTGCCAGCAGTGCGGGGGTCGGGGTAACCAGCAATGGCTACACCTTC
CASSAGVGVTSNGYTF
>TRBV7-2|NA|13|NA|TRBJ1-2
TGTGCCAGCAGCCCGGGGGAGTTGAGTGGCTACACCTTC
CASSPGELSGYTF
>TRBV12-3/TRBV12-4|TRBD2|13|once|TRBJ2-7
TGTGCCAGCAGTTTACTCGGGGGGAACGAGCAGTACTTC
CASSLLGGNEQYF
>TRBV19|NA|13|NA|TRBJ1-5
TGTGCCACTGCGGGGGGTGGCAATCAGCCCCAGCATTTT
CATAGGGNQPQHF
>TRBV6-2/TRBV6-3|NA|16|once|TRBJ2-2
TGTGCCAGCAGTTCGCGACTTGCCGCCCCCACCGGGGAGCTGTTTTTT
CASSSRLAAPTGELFF
>TRBV27|NA|16|once|TRBJ2-6
TGTGCCAGCAGTTTCAGCGCCCATGGGGGGGCCAACGTCCTGACTTTC
CASSFSAHGGANVLTF
>TRBV5-1|NA|13|NA|TRBJ2-7
TGCGCCAGCAGCTTGGCCCCAGGCTACGAGCAGTACTTC
CASSLAPGYEQYF
>TRBV18|NA|16|NA|TRBJ1-5
TGTGCCAGCTCTCCGAGGGGGAGCCGACTCAATCAGCCCCAGCATTTT
CASSPRGSRLNQPQHF
>TRBV11-2|TRBD2|12|NA|TRBJ2-1
TGTGCCAGCAGCTTGGGCGGGAGGGGCCAGTTCTTC
CASSLGGRGQFF
>TRBV14|TRBD2|17|NA|TRBJ2-7
TGTGCCAGCAGCCAAGCGGGGGTCACGGCGGGGGGATCATGGCAGTACTTC
CASSQAGVTAGGSWQYF
>TRBV5-4|TRBD1|16|NA|TRBJ1-4
TGTGCCAGCAGCTTGGAGGCGACAGGGACTAATGAAAAACTGTTTTTT
CASSLEATGTNEKLFF
>TRBV4-1|NA|17|NA|TRBJ2-7
TGCGCCAGCAGCCAAGATAAAGCAGGGATCCGCTCCTACGAGCAGTACTTC
CASSQDKAGIRSYEQYF
>TRBV9|NA|14|NA|TRBJ2-2
TGTGCCAGCAGCGTAATAGAAGTCACCGGGGAGCTGTTTTTT
CASSVIEVTGELFF
>TRBV28|TRBD1|14|NA|TRBJ1-2
TGTGCCAGCAGGACAGGGGGGTCCGGTTATGGCTACACCTTC
CASRTGGSGYGYTF
>TRBV18|TRBD1|13|NA|TRBJ1-3
TGTGCCAGCACGACAGGGGTTGGTAACACCATATATTTT
CASTTGVGNTIYF
>TRBV7-3|NA|13|NA|TRBJ1-1
TGTGCCAGCAGCTCCCAAGGAGGCACTGAAGCTTTCTTT
CASSSQGGTEAFF
>TRBV5-6|TRBD1|17|NA|TRBJ1-6
TGTGCCAGCAGCTTGGAGGGTCTGGGACAGAAGAATTCACCCCTCCACTTT
CASSLEGLGQKNSPLHF
>TRBV27|TRBD1|17|NA|TRBJ1-2
TGTGCCAGCAGTTTATCCGTACTTGTTGGGACAGGGCAAGGCTACACCTTC
CASSLSVLVGTGQGYTF
>TRBV10-3|TRBD1|17|NA|TRBJ2-6
TGTGCCACCTCCGACAGGGGGAAAGTGACTGGGGCCAACGTCCTGACTTTC
CATSDRGKVTGANVLTF
>TRBV6-6|NA|11|NA|TRBJ1-1
TGTGCCAGCAGCCCTTACACTGAAGCTTTCTTT
CASSPYTEAFF
>TRBV6-5|NA|13|once|TRBJ1-2
TGTGCCAGCACTCCGGGACTGTACTATGGCTACACCTTC
CASTPGLYYGYTF
>TRBV14|NA|14|NA|TRBJ2-1
TGTGCCAGCAGCCAAGTCCAGGGATGGAATGAGCAGTTCTTC
CASSQVQGWNEQFF
>TRBV28|TRBD1|15|NA|TRBJ1-2
TGTGCCAGCAGCATACAGGGGTTAGCACTCTATGGCTACACCTTC
CASSIQGLALYGYTF
>TRBV28|NA|14|NA|TRBJ1-6
TGTGCCAGCAGTCAACGGAGGGATAATTCACCCCTCCACTTT
CASSQRRDNSPLHF
>TRBV11-1|TRBD1|14|once|TRBJ1-4
TGTGCCAGCAGGCGATCTGGGACAGAAGAAAAACTGTTTTTT
CASRRSGTEEKLFF